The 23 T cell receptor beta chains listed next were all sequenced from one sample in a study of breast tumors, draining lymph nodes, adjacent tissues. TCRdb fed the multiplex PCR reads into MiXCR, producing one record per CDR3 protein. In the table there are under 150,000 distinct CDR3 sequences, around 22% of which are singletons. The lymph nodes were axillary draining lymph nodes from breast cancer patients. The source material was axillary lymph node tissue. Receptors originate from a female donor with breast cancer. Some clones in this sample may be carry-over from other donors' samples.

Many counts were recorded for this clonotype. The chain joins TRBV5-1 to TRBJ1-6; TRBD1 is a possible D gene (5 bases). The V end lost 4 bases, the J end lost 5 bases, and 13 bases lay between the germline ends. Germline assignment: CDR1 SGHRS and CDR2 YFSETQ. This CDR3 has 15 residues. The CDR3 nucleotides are TGCGCCAGCAGCAGGGGAGGGGAGCATAATTCACCCCTCCACTTT. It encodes CASSRGGEHNSPLHF.

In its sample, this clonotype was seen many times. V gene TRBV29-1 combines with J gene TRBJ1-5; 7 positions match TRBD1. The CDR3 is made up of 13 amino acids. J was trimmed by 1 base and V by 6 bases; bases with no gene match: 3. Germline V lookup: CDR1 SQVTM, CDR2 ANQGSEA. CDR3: CSVQTGSNQPQHF. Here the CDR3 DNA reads TGCAGCGTACAGACAGGGAGCAATCAGCCCCAGCATTTT.

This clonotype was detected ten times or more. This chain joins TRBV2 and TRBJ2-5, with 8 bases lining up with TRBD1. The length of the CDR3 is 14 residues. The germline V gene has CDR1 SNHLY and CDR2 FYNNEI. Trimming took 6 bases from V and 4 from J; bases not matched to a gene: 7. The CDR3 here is CASSERQGLETQYF. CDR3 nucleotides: TGTGCCAGCAGCGAAAGACAGGGGCTAGAGACCCAGTACTTC.

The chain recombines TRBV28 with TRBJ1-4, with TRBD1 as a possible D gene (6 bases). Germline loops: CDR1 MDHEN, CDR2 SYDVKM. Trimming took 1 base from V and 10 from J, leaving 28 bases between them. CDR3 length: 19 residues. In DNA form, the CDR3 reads TGTGCCAGCAGTTTATCCCGGGACGAAGGGGGTCGGAGGTTCGGAAAACTGTTTTTT. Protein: CASSLSRDEGGRRFGKLFF.

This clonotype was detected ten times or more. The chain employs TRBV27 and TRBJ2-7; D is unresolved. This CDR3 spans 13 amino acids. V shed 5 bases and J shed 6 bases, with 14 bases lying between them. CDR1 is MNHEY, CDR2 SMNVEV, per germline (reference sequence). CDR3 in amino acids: CASSLWTGREQYF. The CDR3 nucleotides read TGTGCCAGCAGTCTCTGGACGGGCCGCGAGCAGTACTTC.

The CDR3 region is CASSIMPRSFETQYF. CDR3 DNA: TGTGCCAGCAGCATAATGCCTAGATCTTTTGAGACCCAGTACTTC. This rearrangement joins TRBV11-3 to TRBJ2-5; D is unresolved. V was pared by 5 bases and J by 5 bases, with 18 bases between. The CDR3 sequence is 15 residues long. Germline V lookup: CDR1 SGHNT, CDR2 YENEEA.

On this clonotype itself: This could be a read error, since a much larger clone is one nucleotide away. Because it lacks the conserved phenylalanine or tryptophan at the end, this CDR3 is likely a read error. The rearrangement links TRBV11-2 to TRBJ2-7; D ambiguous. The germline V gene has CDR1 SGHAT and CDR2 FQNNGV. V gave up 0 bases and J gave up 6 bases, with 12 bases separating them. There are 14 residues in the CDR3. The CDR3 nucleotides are TGTGCCAGCAGCTTAGAAGTGGGGAACTCCGAGCAGTACTCC. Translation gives CASSLEVGNSEQYS.

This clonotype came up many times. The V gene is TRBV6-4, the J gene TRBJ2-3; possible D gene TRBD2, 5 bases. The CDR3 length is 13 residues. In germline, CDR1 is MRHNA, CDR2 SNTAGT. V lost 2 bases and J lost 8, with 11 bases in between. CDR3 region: CASSDGVSGTQYF. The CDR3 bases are TGTGCCAGCAGTGACGGGGTGAGCGGTACGCAGTATTTT.

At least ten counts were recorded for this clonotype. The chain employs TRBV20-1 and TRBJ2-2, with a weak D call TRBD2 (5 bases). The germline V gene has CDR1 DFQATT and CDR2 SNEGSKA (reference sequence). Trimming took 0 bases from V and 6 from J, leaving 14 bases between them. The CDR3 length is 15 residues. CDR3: CSARDQRDLSGELFF. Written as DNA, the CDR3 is TGCAGTGCTAGAGATCAGAGGGATCTGTCCGGGGAGCTGTTTTTT.

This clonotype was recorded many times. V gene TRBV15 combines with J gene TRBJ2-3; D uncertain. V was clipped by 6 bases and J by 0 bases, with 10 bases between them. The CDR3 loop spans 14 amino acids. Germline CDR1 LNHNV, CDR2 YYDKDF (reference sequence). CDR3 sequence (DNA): TGTGCCACCAGTAAGGGCGGTAGCACAGATACGCAGTATTTT. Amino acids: CATSKGGSTDTQYF.

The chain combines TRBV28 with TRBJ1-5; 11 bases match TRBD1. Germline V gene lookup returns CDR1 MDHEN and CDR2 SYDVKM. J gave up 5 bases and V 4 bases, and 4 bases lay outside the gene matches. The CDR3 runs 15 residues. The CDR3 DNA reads TGTGCCAGCAGTTCCCCGGGACAGGGGGATCAGCCCCAGCATTTT. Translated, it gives CASSSPGQGDQPQHF.

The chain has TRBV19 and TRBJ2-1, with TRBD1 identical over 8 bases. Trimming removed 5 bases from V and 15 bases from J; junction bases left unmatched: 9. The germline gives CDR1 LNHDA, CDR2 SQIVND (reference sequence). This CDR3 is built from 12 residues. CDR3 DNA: TGTGCCAGTAGTCCCCGACAGGGGTCCGCGTTCTTC. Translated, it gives CASSPRQGSAFF.

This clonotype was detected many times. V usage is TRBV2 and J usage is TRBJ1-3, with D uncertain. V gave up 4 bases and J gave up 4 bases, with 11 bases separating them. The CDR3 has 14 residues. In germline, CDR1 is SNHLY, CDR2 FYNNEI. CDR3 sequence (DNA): TGTGCCAGCAGTGCGGAAGGGTTCGGAAACACCATATATTTT. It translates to CASSAEGFGNTIYF.

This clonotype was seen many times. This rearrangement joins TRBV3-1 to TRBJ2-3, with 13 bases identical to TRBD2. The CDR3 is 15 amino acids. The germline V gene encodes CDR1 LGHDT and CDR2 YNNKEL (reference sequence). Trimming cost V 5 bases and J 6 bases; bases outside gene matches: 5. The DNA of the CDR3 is TGTGCCAGCAGCTTACTAGCGGGGGGGCGGGATACGCAGTATTTT. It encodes CASSLLAGGRDTQYF.

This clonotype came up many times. For the CDR3, the DNA is TGTGCCTGGGCGGGCGGGTTCGAGCAGTACTTC. Its protein is CAWAGGFEQYF. The genes are TRBV30 and TRBJ2-7; a weak D match, TRBD2 (5 bases). The CDR3 length is 11 residues. Germline assignment: CDR1 GTSNPN and CDR2 SVGIG (reference sequence). V gave up 5 bases and J gave up 6 bases, with 11 bases separating them.

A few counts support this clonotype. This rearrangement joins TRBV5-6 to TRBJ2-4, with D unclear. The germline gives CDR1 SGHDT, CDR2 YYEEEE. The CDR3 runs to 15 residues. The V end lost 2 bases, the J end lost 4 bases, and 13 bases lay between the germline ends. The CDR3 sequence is CASSLNSMGKNIQYF. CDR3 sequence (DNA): TGTGCCAGCAGCTTAAACTCCATGGGGAAAAACATTCAGTACTTC.

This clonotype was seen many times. Here the CDR3 reads CSARRASYEQYF. The CDR3 DNA follows: TGCAGTGCACGGAGGGCCTCCTACGAGCAGTACTTC. The chain combines TRBV20-1 with TRBJ2-7; possible D gene TRBD2, 6 bases. The CDR3 covers 12 residues. With 6 bases removed from V and 0 bases from J, the gap between germline ends came to 9 bases. Per the germline V gene, CDR1 is DFQATT and CDR2 is SNEGSKA (reference sequence).

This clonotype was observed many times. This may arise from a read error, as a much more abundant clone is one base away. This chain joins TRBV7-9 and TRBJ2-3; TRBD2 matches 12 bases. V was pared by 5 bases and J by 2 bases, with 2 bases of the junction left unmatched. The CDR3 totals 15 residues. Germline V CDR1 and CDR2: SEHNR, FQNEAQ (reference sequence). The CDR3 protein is CASSRTSGTTDTQYF. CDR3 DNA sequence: TGTGCCAGCAGCCGGACTAGCGGGACCACAGATACGCAGTATTTT.

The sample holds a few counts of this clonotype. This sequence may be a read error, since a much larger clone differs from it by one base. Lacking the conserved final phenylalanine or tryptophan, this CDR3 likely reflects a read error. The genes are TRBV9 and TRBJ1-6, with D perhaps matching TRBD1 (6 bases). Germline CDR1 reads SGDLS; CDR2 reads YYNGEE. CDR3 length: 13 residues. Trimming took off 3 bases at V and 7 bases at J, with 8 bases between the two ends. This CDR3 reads CASSATGNSPLHL. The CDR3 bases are TGTGCCAGCAGCGCCACAGGGAATTCACCCCTCCACCTT.

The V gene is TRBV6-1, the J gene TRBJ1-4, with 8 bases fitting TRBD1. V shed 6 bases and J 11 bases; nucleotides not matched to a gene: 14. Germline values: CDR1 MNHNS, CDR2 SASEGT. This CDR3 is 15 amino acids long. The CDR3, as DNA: TGTGCCAGCAGAGGTGGTGGGACAGGCTCGGGGAAACTGTTTTTT. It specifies CASRGGGTGSGKLFF.

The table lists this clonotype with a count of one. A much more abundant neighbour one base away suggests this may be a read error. The CDR3 spells CASSLGLANYEQYF. In nucleotides, the CDR3 is TGTGCCAGCAGTTTAGGGCTAGCCAACTACGAGCAGTACTTC. J is TRBJ2-7 and V is TRBV12-3 or TRBV12-4; D is perhaps TRBD2 (5 bases). Trimming removed 1 base at V and 3 bases at J, with 10 bases between. This CDR3 contains 14 residues.

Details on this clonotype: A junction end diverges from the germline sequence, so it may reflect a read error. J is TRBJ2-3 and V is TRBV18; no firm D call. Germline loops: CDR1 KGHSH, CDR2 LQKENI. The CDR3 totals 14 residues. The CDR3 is CAGSPNLSTDTQYF. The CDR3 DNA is TGTGCCGGCTCACCGAATCTGAGCACAGATACGCAGTATTTT.

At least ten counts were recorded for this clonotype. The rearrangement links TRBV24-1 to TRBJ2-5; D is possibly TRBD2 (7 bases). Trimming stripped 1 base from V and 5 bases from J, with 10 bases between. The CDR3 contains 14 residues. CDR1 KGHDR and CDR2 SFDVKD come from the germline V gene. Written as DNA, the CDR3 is TGTGCCACCAGTGATTTCAGGGGAGGGGAGACCCAGTACTTC. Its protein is CATSDFRGGETQYF.